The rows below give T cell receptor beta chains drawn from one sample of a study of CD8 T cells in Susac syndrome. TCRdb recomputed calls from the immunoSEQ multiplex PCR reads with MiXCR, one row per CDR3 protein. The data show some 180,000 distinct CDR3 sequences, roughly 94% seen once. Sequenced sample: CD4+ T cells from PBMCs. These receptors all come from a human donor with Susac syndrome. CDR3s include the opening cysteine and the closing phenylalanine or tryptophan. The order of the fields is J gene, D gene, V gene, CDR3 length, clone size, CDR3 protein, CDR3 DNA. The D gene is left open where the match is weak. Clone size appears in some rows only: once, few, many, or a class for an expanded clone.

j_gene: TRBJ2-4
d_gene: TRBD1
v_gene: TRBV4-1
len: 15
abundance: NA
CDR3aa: CASSQGDRGKNIQYF
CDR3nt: TGCGCCAGCAGCCAAGGGGACAGGGGGAAAAACATTCAGTACTTC

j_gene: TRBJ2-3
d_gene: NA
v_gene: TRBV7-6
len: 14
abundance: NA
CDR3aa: CASTPWGSTDTQYF
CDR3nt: TGTGCCAGCACCCCCTGGGGGAGTACAGATACGCAGTATTTT

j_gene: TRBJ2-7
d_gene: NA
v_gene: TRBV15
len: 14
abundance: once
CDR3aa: CATSPRVPPLEQYF
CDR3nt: TGTGCCACCAGTCCGAGGGTCCCTCCCCTCGAGCAGTACTTC

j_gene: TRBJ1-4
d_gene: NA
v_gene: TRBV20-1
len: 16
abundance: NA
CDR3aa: CSAIGMSGPFNEKLFF
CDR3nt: TGCAGTGCTATAGGCATGTCAGGTCCTTTTAATGAAAAACTGTTTTTT

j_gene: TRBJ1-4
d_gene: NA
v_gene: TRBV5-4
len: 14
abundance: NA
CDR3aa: CASSLGQANEKLFF
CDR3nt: TGTGCCAGCAGCTTGGGACAGGCTAATGAAAAACTGTTTTTT

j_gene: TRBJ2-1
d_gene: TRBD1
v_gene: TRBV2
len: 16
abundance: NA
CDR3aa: CASSDFLGTGDNEQFF
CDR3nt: TGTGCCAGCAGTGATTTCCTGGGGACAGGGGACAATGAGCAGTTCTTC

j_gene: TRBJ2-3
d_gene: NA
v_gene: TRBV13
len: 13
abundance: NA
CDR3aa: CASGAGSTDTQYF
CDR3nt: TGTGCCAGCGGCGCGGGAAGCACAGATACGCAGTATTTT

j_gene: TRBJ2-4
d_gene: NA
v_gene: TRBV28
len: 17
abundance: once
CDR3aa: CASSPSPYGGAKNIQYF
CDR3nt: TGTGCCAGCAGTCCCTCCCCCTATGGCGGTGCCAAAAACATTCAGTACTTC

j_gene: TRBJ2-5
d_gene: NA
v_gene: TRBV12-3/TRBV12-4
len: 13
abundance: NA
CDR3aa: CASRYTGLETQYF
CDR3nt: TGTGCCAGCAGGTACACAGGGCTTGAGACCCAGTACTTC

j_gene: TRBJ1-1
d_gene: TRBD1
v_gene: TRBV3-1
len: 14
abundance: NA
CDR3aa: CASNLGQGLSEAFF
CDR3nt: TGTGCCAGCAATTTAGGACAGGGGCTATCTGAAGCTTTCTTT

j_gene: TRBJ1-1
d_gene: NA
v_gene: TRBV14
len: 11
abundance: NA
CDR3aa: CASSQGPTAFF
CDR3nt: TGTGCCAGCAGCCAGGGACCTACGGCTTTCTTT

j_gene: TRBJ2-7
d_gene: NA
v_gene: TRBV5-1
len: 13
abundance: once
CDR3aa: CASSLQGSDEQYF
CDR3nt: TGCGCCAGCAGCTTGCAGGGGTCGGACGAGCAGTACTTC

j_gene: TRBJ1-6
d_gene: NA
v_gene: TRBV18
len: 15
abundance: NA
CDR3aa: CASSPKGGDNSPLHF
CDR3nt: TGTGCCAGCTCACCAAAAGGGGGAGATAATTCACCCCTCCACTTT

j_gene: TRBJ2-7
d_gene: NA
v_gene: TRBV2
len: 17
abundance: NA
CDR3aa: CASKSPAIGAVEYEQYF
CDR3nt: TGTGCCAGCAAGTCTCCAGCGATCGGGGCAGTTGAATACGAGCAGTACTTC

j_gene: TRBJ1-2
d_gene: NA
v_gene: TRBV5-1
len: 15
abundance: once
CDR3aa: CASSLVMGGVYGYTF
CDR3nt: TGCGCCAGCAGCTTGGTTATGGGGGGGGTCTATGGCTACACCTTC

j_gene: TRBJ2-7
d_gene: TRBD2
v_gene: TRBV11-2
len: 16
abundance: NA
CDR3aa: CASSPGRGGRPDEQYF
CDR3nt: TGTGCCAGCAGCCCCGGCCGTGGCGGGAGGCCCGACGAGCAGTACTTC

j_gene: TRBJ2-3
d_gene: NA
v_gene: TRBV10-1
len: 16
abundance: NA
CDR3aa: CASVPAYSPSTDTQYF
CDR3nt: TGCGCCAGCGTCCCCGCTTACAGTCCTAGCACAGATACGCAGTATTTT

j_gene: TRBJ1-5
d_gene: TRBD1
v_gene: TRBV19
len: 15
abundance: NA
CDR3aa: CASTLTGGSNQPQHF
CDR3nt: TGTGCCAGTACCTTGACAGGGGGAAGCAATCAGCCCCAGCATTTT

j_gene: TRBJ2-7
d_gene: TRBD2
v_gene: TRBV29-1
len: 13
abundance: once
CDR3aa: CSIWTSPSYEQYF
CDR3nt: TGCAGCATTTGGACTAGCCCCTCGTACGAGCAGTACTTC

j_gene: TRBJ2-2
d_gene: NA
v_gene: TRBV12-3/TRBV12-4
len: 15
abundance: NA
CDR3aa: CASRGGSLSTGELFF
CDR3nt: TGTGCCAGCAGGGGAGGTAGTCTCAGCACCGGGGAGCTGTTTTTT

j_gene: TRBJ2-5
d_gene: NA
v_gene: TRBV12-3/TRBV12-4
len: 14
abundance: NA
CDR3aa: CASSLMGGRETQYF
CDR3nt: TGTGCCAGCAGTTTAATGGGGGGCCGGGAGACCCAGTACTTC

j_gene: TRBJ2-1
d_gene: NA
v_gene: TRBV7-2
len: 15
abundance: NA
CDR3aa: CASSREQWSYNEQFF
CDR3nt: TGTGCCAGCAGCAGGGAACAGTGGTCCTACAATGAGCAGTTCTTC

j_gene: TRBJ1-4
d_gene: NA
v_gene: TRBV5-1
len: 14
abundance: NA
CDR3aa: CASSLEPTNEKLFF
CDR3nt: TGCGCCAGCAGCTTGGAGCCGACGAATGAAAAACTGTTTTTT

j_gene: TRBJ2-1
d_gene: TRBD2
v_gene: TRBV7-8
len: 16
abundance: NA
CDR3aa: CASSLSVGLAINEQFF
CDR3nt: TGTGCCAGCAGCTTAAGTGTGGGACTAGCGATCAATGAGCAGTTCTTC

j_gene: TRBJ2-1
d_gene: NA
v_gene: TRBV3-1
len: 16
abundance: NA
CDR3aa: CASSQETKGYYNEQFF
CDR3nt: TGTGCCAGCAGCCAAGAGACCAAGGGGTACTACAATGAGCAGTTCTTC

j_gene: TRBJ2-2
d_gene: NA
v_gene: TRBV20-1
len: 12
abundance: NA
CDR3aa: CSAPSNTGELFF
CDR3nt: TGCAGTGCACCATCTAACACCGGGGAGCTGTTTTTT